The 8 T cell receptor beta chains below come from one sample, sequenced in a study of T cell responses to AZD1222 COVID-19 vaccine. The table came from immunoSEQ multiplex PCR; TCRdb's copy has only in-frame clones and leaves some out. Of about 200,000 clones listed, roughly nine tenths were seen once; the top ten hold about 3.5%. The sequenced sample was peripheral blood, obtained 28 days after the second AZD1222 dose. The receptors stem from an adult who received the AZD1222 COVID-19 vaccine.

The V gene is TRBV19, the J gene TRBJ2-1; 12 positions agree with TRBD2. Germline V gene sequence: CDR1 LNHDA, CDR2 SQIVND (reference sequence). The V gene end was trimmed by 1 base and the J gene end by 8 bases; junction bases not matched to a gene: 9. The CDR3 loop spans 17 amino acids. The CDR3 region has the DNA TGTGCCAGTAGTATAGCCAAGACTAGCGGGAGTGTCTATGAGCAGTTCTTC. Amino acids: CASSIAKTSGSVYEQFF.

The chain employs TRBV18 and TRBJ2-1; 12 positions agree with TRBD2. CDR1 KGHSH and CDR2 LQKENI come from the germline V gene. Trimming cost V 5 bases and J 4 bases; bases outside gene matches: 9. This CDR3 has 17 residues. The CDR3 spells CASSSASSGRGYNEQFF. The CDR3 DNA is TGTGCCAGCTCATCGGCCTCTAGCGGGAGGGGATACAATGAGCAGTTCTTC.

V gene TRBV6-5 combines with J gene TRBJ1-2; D may be TRBD1 (5 bases). V was pared by 4 bases and J by 5 bases, with 11 bases between. This CDR3 spans 13 amino acids. Germline V gene sequence: CDR1 MNHEY, CDR2 SVGAGI. The CDR3 loop reads CASSFGGLYGYTF. In nucleotides, the CDR3 is TGTGCCAGCAGTTTTGGGGGATTGTATGGCTACACCTTC.

The CDR3 here is CASSSRTATGAQYF. The CDR3 DNA is TGTGCCAGCAGTTCCAGGACGGCCACGGGGGCCCAGTACTTC. The chain employs TRBV28 and TRBJ2-5; possibly TRBD2 for D (6 bases). Germline V CDR1 and CDR2: MDHEN, SYDVKM. With 4 bases removed from V and 9 bases from J, the gap between germline ends came to 18 bases. The CDR3 length is 14 residues.

The rearrangement links TRBV14 to TRBJ2-3, with D perhaps given as TRBD1 or TRBD2 (5 bases each). The V gene lost 5 bases and the J gene lost 1 base, with 19 bases spanning the gap. Germline V gene sequence: CDR1 SGHDN, CDR2 FVKESK. CDR3 length equals 17 residues. The CDR3 sequence: CASSDRLPRAGTDTQYF. The CDR3 DNA is TGTGCCAGCAGCGACAGACTACCGCGAGCCGGCACAGATACGCAGTATTTT.

The rearrangement joins TRBV6-4 to TRBJ1-1, with D maybe TRBD1 (5 bases). The germline CDR1 and CDR2 sequences are MRHNA and SNTAGT. The CDR3 runs to 13 residues. V lost 6 bases to trimming and J lost 1 base, with 9 bases between them. The CDR3 DNA is TGTGCCAGCAGCCGACAGTGGAACACTGAAGCTTTCTTT. Residues: CASSRQWNTEAFF.

The V gene is TRBV2, the J gene TRBJ2-7, with D perhaps TRBD1 (5 bases). Germline V CDR1 and CDR2: SNHLY, FYNNEI. This CDR3 comprises 15 residues. The V gene lost 1 base and the J gene lost 2 bases, with 12 bases spanning the gap. CDR3 residues: CASSEVPGWTYEQYF. The CDR3, as DNA: TGTGCCAGCAGTGAAGTCCCAGGGTGGACCTACGAGCAGTACTTC.

The chain employs TRBV18 and TRBJ2-3, with D perhaps given as TRBD1 or TRBD2 (5 bases each). The CDR3 sequence is 15 residues long. V dropped 3 bases and J dropped 7 bases, with 17 bases sitting between them. Germline lookup yields CDR1 KGHSH and CDR2 LQKENI. CDR3 protein: CASSPARDHDYTQYF. In nucleotides, the CDR3 is TGTGCCAGCTCACCCGCCCGGGACCATGACTATACGCAGTATTTT.